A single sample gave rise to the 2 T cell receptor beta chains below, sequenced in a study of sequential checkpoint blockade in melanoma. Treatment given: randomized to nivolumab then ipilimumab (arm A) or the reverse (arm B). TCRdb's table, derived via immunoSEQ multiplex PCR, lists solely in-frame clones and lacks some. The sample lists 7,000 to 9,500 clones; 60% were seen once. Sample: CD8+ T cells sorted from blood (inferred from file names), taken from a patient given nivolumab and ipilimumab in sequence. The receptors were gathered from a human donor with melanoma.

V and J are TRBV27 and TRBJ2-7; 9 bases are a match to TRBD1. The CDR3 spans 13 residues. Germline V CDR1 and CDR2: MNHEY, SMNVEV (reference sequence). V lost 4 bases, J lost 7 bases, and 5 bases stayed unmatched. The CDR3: CASSYRGPGEQYF. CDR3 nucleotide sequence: TGTGCCAGCAGTTACAGGGGGCCGGGGGAGCAGTACTTC.

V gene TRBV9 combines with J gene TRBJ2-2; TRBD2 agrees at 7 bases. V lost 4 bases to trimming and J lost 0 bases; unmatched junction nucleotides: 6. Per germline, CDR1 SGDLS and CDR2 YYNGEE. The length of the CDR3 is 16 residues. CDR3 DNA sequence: TGTGCCAGCAGCCCCCCAGGACTAGCGAACACCGGGGAGCTGTTTTTT. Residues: CASSPPGLANTGELFF.